This entry is about one T cell receptor beta chain. These data come from a study of blood T cell repertoires in COVID-19. Looking at the study overall: The cDNA or gDNA used as material had been derived from T cells, B-cell-depleted T cells, or PBMCs.

V shed 1 base and J shed 8 bases, with 6 bases lying between them. The germline V gene has CDR1 SGHVS and CDR2 FNYEAQ. The CDR3 is made up of 13 amino acids. Cohorts were assigned according to the clinical history that participants reported. A COVID-19 case had been met by exposed participants during the 2 weeks before study entry. The method was immunoSEQ multiplex PCR; TCRdb's version includes in-frame clones alone and lacks a portion of them. Found here are roughly 61,000 clones, approximately 70% of them singletons; the top ten hold approximately 51%. The sample was PBMCs or T cells enriched from blood (not recorded which). The origin of this receptor is a woman aged 55-70 years who had been exposed to COVID-19. The V gene is TRBV7-6, the J gene TRBJ1-6; D may be TRBD1 (5 bases). The CDR3 DNA is TGTGCCAGCAGCTTAGAAGGGGATTCACCCCTCCACTTT. Translation gives CASSLEGDSPLHF.